The clone carrying this TCR beta chain was observed a few times. A single record per CDR3 protein comes from TCRdb applying MiXCR to the PCR reads. The table shows approximately 10,000 distinct CDR3 sequences, with about 50% occurring only once. The CDR3 spans 14 residues. Germline V CDR1 and CDR2: SGHTA, FQGTGA. V was clipped by 6 bases and J by 5 bases; unmatched bases: 1. This specimen comes from a study of tumor-infiltrating lymphocytes in oesophageal squamous cell carcinoma. The sample comprised esophageal tumor tissue. The V call is TRBV7-3, the J call TRBJ2-1; 13 bases map to TRBD2. This TCR came from a female donor with esophageal squamous cell carcinoma. CDR3 in DNA: TGTGCCAGCAGACTAGCGGGAGGGAACAATGAGCAGTTCTTC. This codes for CASRLAGGNNEQFF.